These 26 T cell receptor beta chains were sequenced from one sample in a study of T cell repertoires in cytomegalovirus infection. Each CDR3 protein is one row after TCRdb ran MiXCR on the reads. The sample records around 490,000 distinct CDR3 sequences, about 26% being singletons. The sequenced material came from PBMCs. These receptors were obtained from a human donor in good health (CMV status not recorded). Some clones in this sample may be carry-over from other donors' samples.

This clonotype was counted a few times. V and J are TRBV10-3 and TRBJ1-5; 11 nucleotides line up with TRBD1. This CDR3 has 17 amino acids. Germline-derived CDR1 and CDR2 are ENHRY and SYGVKD. V gave up 0 bases and J gave up 6 bases; unmatched junction bases: 7. CDR3 nucleotides: TGTGCCATCAGTGAGTCGACGGGGACAGGGGGGGGTCAGCCCCAGCATTTT. It translates to CAISESTGTGGGQPQHF.

This clonotype appeared many times. The chain employs TRBV5-6 and TRBJ2-2; unclear D gene. CDR1 and CDR2 from the germline V gene are SGHDT and YYEEEE. Trimming cost V 1 base and J 0 bases, with 10 bases left between them. This CDR3 contains 16 residues. CDR3 in amino acids: CASSLLPSSNTGELFF. CDR3 nucleotide sequence: TGTGCCAGCAGCTTGCTGCCCTCCTCGAACACCGGGGAGCTGTTTTTT.

CDR3 coding DNA: TGTGCCAGCAGTTCCTTGACAGGAAGCTCCTACGAGCAGTACTTC. This codes for CASSSLTGSSYEQYF. The chain joins TRBV12-3 or TRBV12-4 to TRBJ2-7; a weak D match, TRBD1 (6 bases). The CDR3 runs to 15 residues. V lost 4 bases to trimming and J lost 0 bases, with 13 bases between them.

This clonotype has at least ten counts. The chain employs TRBV7-2 and TRBJ2-7; the D is unclear. V was shortened by 1 base and J by 5 bases, with 9 bases between the two germline ends. CDR3 length equals 13 residues. Per germline, CDR1 SGHTA and CDR2 FQGNSA. The CDR3 DNA is TGTGCCAGCAGCTTAGGGCCAGCTGACGAGCAGTACGTC. It translates to CASSLGPADEQYV.

This rearrangement joins TRBV7-2 to TRBJ2-1; weak D call: TRBD2 (5 bases). The CDR3 has 14 amino acids. The germline V gene encodes CDR1 SGHTA and CDR2 FQGNSA. V lost 3 bases and J lost 8, with 14 bases in between. In DNA, the CDR3 is TGTGCCAGCAGCTTGTGGAGTAGCGTGGATGAGCAGTTCTTC. Encoded protein: CASSLWSSVDEQFF. The full variable domain, its missing parts supplied by reference TRBV7-2 and TRBJ2-1, is GAGVSQSPSNKVTEKGKDVELRCDPISGHTALYWYRQSLGQGLEFLIYFQGNSAPDKSGLPSDRFSAERTGGSVSTLTIQRTQQEDSAVYLCASSLWSSVDEQFFGPGTRLTVL.

J is TRBJ2-5 and V is TRBV19; 10 positions match TRBD2. This CDR3 is 13 amino acids long. V gave up 5 bases and J gave up 5 bases; unmatched junction bases: 2. Germline V gene sequence: CDR1 LNHDA, CDR2 SQIVND (reference sequence). CDR3 sequence: CASSSGLAETQYF. The DNA for the CDR3 is TGTGCCAGTAGTTCGGGACTAGCGGAGACCCAGTACTTC.

V and J are TRBV5-4 and TRBJ1-1; D unclear. Per the germline V gene, CDR1 is SGHNT and CDR2 is YYREEE (reference sequence). Trimming took off 4 bases at V and 1 base at J, with 17 bases between the two ends. CDR3 size: 16 residues. In DNA form, the CDR3 reads TGTGCCAGCAGCCCCCCCGTCGTGTTGGGGAACACTGAAGCTTTCTTT. Residues: CASSPPVVLGNTEAFF. Full variable domain (outside the CDR3, taken from reference TRBV5-4 and TRBJ1-1): ETGVTQSPTHLIKTRGQQVTLRCSSQSGHNTVSWYQQALGQGPQFIFQYYREEENGRGNFPPRFSGLQFPNYSSELNVNALELDDSALYLCASSPPVVLGNTEAFFGQGTRLTVV.

The chain combines TRBV12-3 or TRBV12-4 with TRBJ2-7; possibly TRBD1 for D (5 bases). V lost 3 bases to trimming and J lost 3 bases, with 15 bases between them. The CDR3 has 15 residues. The CDR3 sequence: CASSLGLPPFYEQYV. Written as DNA, the CDR3 is TGTGCCAGCAGTTTGGGGCTGCCCCCATTCTACGAGCAGTACGTC.

This clonotype turned up a few times. This chain links TRBV6-6 with TRBJ2-7; D is unresolved. This CDR3 is 12 amino acids long. Germline CDR1 is MNHNY and CDR2 is SVGAGI (reference sequence). V lost 6 bases, J lost 3 bases, and 9 bases lay in between. CDR3 DNA sequence: TGTGCCAGCAGAGCCCCTAACTACGAGCAGTACGTC. This translates into CASRAPNYEQYV.

This clonotype was counted only a few times. V gene TRBV7-3 combines with J gene TRBJ2-1; 8 positions match TRBD1. The CDR3 consists of 14 residues. From germline, CDR1 is SGHTA and CDR2 FQGTGA. V lost 5 bases and J lost 4; bases outside the gene matches: 4. CDR3 DNA: TGTGCCAGCAGCCCAGGGACAGGATACAATGAGCAGTTCTTC. The encoded protein is CASSPGTGYNEQFF.

The V and J genes are TRBV28 and TRBJ1-6; D gene unclear. From germline, CDR1 is MDHEN and CDR2 SYDVKM. This CDR3 region has 20 residues. Trimming took off 5 bases at V and 5 bases at J, with 28 bases between the two ends. The CDR3 DNA reads as TGTGCCAGCAGTCCCCGCAGGAGTCAGGCCCAGGCTCGCGATAATTCACCCCTCCACTTT. It codes for CASSPRRSQAQARDNSPLHF.

There are many counts of this clonotype. The genes are TRBV19 and TRBJ1-5; D is undetermined. Germline V gene lookup returns CDR1 LNHDA and CDR2 SQIVND (reference sequence). The CDR3 has 13 residues. V lost 1 base and J 7 bases, leaving 8 bases between the germline ends. CDR3 bases: TGTGCCAGTAGTATAGGTTACACACAGCCCCAGCATTTT. Translated, it gives CASSIGYTQPQHF. Full variable domain (remainder filled in from reference TRBV19 and TRBJ1-5): DGGITQSPKYLFRKEGQNVTLSCEQNLNHDAMYWYRQDPGQGLRLIYYSQIVNDFQKGDIAEGYSVSREKKESFPLTVTSAQKNPTAFYLCASSIGYTQPQHFGDGTRLSIL.

The chain joins TRBV5-4 to TRBJ2-2; 8 bases are shared with TRBD1. The CDR3 runs 13 residues. The junction had 4 bases not matched to a gene; V was cut back by 4 bases and J by 8 bases. CDR1 SGHNT and CDR2 YYREEE come from the germline V gene (reference sequence). CDR3: CASSQTGAGELFF. CDR3 bases: TGTGCCAGCAGCCAGACAGGGGCAGGGGAGCTGTTTTTT.

This clonotype was found many times. The chain combines TRBV7-2 with TRBJ2-1; 11 bases agree with TRBD2. The V segment lost 5 bases and the J segment 4 bases; nucleotides outside the gene matches: 7. This CDR3 has 16 amino acids. Germline loops: CDR1 SGHTA, CDR2 FQGNSA. CDR3 nucleotide sequence: TGTGCCAGCAGCATAGGGACTAGCGGAGATTACAATGAGCAGTTCTTC. Translating it yields CASSIGTSGDYNEQFF.

This clonotype was recorded at least ten times. This chain links TRBV7-2 with TRBJ1-6; D gene uncertain. Germline lookup yields CDR1 SGHTA and CDR2 FQGNSA. The CDR3 covers 13 residues. Trimming cost V 0 bases and J 9 bases, with 6 bases left between them. DNA for the CDR3: TGTGCCAGCAGCTTAGCAACTCTTTCACCCCTCCACTTT. It is translated as CASSLATLSPLHF.

With regard to this clonotype: One base away lies a much larger clone, so this may be a sequencing read error. The chain has TRBV4-2 and TRBJ1-2, with D possibly being TRBD1 (6 bases). This CDR3 spans 14 amino acids. Germline CDR1 LGHNA, CDR2 YNFKEQ. DNA of the CDR3: TGTGTCAGCGGCCAGAACACACAGGGATCTGGCTACACCTTC. It codes for CVSGQNTQGSGYTF.

V is TRBV12-3 or TRBV12-4 and J is TRBJ2-2; 9 bases are a match to TRBD2. The CDR3 sequence is 17 residues long. Trimming at V came to 7 bases and at J to 4 bases, leaving 13 bases not matched to a gene. CDR3 sequence: CASTLMAGGPLTGELFF. The CDR3 DNA is TGTGCCAGCACCCTAATGGCGGGAGGGCCACTCACCGGGGAGCTGTTTTTT.

The chain recombines TRBV20-1 with TRBJ2-7; D may be TRBD2 (6 bases). The V and J ends lost 1 base and 0 bases respectively, with 13 bases between them. The CDR3 is made up of 15 amino acids. Per germline, CDR1 DFQATT and CDR2 SNEGSKA (reference sequence). CDR3 in amino acids: CSARGWEVLSYEQYF. In nucleotides, the CDR3 is TGCAGTGCTAGAGGGTGGGAGGTCCTCTCCTACGAGCAGTACTTC.

The chain employs TRBV24-1 and TRBJ2-1; no reliable D call. The germline gives CDR1 KGHDR, CDR2 SFDVKD. The V and J ends lost 4 bases and 3 bases respectively, with 9 bases between them. CDR3 length: 14 residues. CDR3 in amino acids: CATSDSRLYNEQFF. The DNA for the CDR3 is TGTGCCACCAGTGACTCCCGACTCTACAATGAGCAGTTCTTC.

This clonotype was picked up one time. The chain carries TRBV19 and TRBJ2-7; 9 bases agree with TRBD1. The germline V gene encodes CDR1 LNHDA and CDR2 SQIVND (reference sequence). The ends lost 3 bases at V and 4 bases at J; junction bases unmatched: 7. This CDR3 has 15 amino acids. The CDR3 DNA follows: TGTGCCAGTAGTATTCGGGGACAGGGCGGATACGAGCAGTACTTC. Translation gives CASSIRGQGGYEQYF.

This rearrangement joins TRBV4-3 to TRBJ1-5; D perhaps matches TRBD1 (6 bases). Trimming stripped 0 bases from V and 6 bases from J, with 15 bases between. Per germline, CDR1 LGHNA and CDR2 YSLEER. The CDR3 has 16 amino acids. The CDR3 loop is CASSQEEQGRGQPQHF. The CDR3 DNA is TGCGCCAGCAGCCAAGAAGAACAGGGAAGAGGTCAGCCCCAGCATTTT.

This clonotype was observed many times. The chain recombines TRBV7-8 with TRBJ2-1, with 8 bases aligning to TRBD2. CDR1 is SGHVS, CDR2 FQNEAQ, per germline. This CDR3 spans 16 amino acids. Trimming at V came to 3 bases and at J to 0 bases, leaving 4 bases not matched to a gene. CDR3: CASSFLAGTSYNEQFF. The CDR3 coding sequence is TGTGCCAGCAGCTTCTTAGCGGGGACCTCCTACAATGAGCAGTTCTTC.

The chain has TRBV18 and TRBJ1-6; a weak D match, TRBD1 (6 bases). The CDR3 length is 18 residues. Germline CDR1 and CDR2: KGHSH and LQKENI. Deletions cut 1 base from V and 9 bases from J, with 22 bases between. The CDR3 reads CASSPLPGGQGFPSPLHF. DNA of the CDR3: TGTGCCAGCTCACCACTCCCGGGAGGGCAGGGGTTTCCTTCACCCCTCCACTTT.

Of note for this clonotype: A much larger clone lies a single base off, so this may be a read error. The rearrangement joins TRBV5-4 to TRBJ1-1, with D maybe TRBD1 (5 bases). Trimming removed 3 bases from V and 1 base from J, with 13 bases in between. The CDR3 totals 15 residues. CDR1 and CDR2 from the germline V gene are SGHNT and YYREEE (reference sequence). The CDR3 coding sequence is TGTGCCAGCAGCTCCCCAGGGAAGGCGAACACTGAAGCTTTCTTT. This translates into CASSSPGKANTEAFF. Full variable domain (remainder filled in from reference TRBV5-4 and TRBJ1-1): ETGVTQSPTHLIKTRGQQVTLRCSSQSGHNTVSWYQQALGQGPQFIFQYYREEENGRGNFPPRFSGLQFPNYSSELNVNALELDDSALYLCASSSPGKANTEAFFGQGTRLTVV.

The chain joins TRBV24-1 to TRBJ2-1, with D tentatively TRBD1 or TRBD2 (5 bases each). Germline V gives CDR1 KGHDR, CDR2 SFDVKD. This CDR3 has 17 residues. Trimming left V 1 base short and J 0 bases short, with 12 bases between. Here the CDR3 DNA reads TGTGCCACCAGTGATTTTCGGGGAACAGGCTCCTACAATGAGCAGTTCTTC. This translates into CATSDFRGTGSYNEQFF.

CDR3 in DNA: TGTGCCAGCAGTTTATCTATGAGCCGGAACACTGAAGCTTTCTTT. Its translation is CASSLSMSRNTEAFF. The genes are TRBV27 and TRBJ1-1; no reliable D call. The CDR3 length is 15 residues. Trimming removed 0 bases from V and 1 base from J, with 9 bases in between. Germline loops: CDR1 MNHEY, CDR2 SMNVEV (reference sequence).